These 3 T cell receptor beta chains share one sample of origin, sequenced in a study of T cell repertoires in cytomegalovirus infection. No antigen has been assigned to these receptors. From the reads, TCRdb called clonotypes with MiXCR, one entry per CDR3 protein. The sample includes nearly 700,000 distinct CDR3 sequences, about 30% of them seen just once. Sample: cultured PBMCs, taken from culture after CMV antigen stimulation. The origin of the receptors is a human donor in good health (CMV status not recorded). Some clones in this sample may be carry-over from other donors' samples.

The V gene is TRBV7-9, the J gene TRBJ2-7; 14 nucleotides align to TRBD2. Germline CDR1 and CDR2: SEHNR and FQNEAQ (reference sequence). This CDR3 region has 17 residues. The trim removed 5 bases at V and 4 bases at J, leaving 10 bases unmatched. CDR3 nucleotides: TGTGCCAGCAGCCCCCGGCCGGGGACTAGCGGGAGATACGAGCAGTACTTC. Translated, it gives CASSPRPGTSGRYEQYF.

The chain couples TRBV6-2 or TRBV6-3 to TRBJ2-2, with 11 bases that match TRBD2. Germline V lookup: CDR1 MNHEY, CDR2 SVGEGT. Trimming cost V 5 bases and J 7 bases; bases outside gene matches: 9. This CDR3 comprises 16 residues. DNA for the CDR3: TGTGCCAGCAGTACTGTCACTAGCGGGAGTATCGGGGAGCTGTTTTTT. It encodes CASSTVTSGSIGELFF.

Here the CDR3 reads CAISESERGIQPQHF. CDR3 bases: TGTGCCATCAGTGAGTCGGAGAGGGGTATCCAGCCCCAGCATTTT. The V and J genes are TRBV10-3 and TRBJ1-5, with TRBD1 as a possible D gene (5 bases). Trimming took off 0 bases at V and 7 bases at J, with 13 bases between the two ends. CDR3 length equals 15 residues. The germline gives CDR1 ENHRY, CDR2 SYGVKD.